This TCR beta chain derives from a study of T cells in Graves' hyperthyroidism and ophthalmopathy. Notes on the study in general: By a 13 V-J model, ophthalmopathy was set apart from stable hyperthyroidism. Model output signaled ophthalmopathy a median around 6.9 months ahead of onset.

Amplified TCR beta CDR3 regions came from RNA transcripts. First-round RT-PCR with HTBI primers amplified the TCR CDR3 region. Each CDR3 protein is one row after TCRdb ran MiXCR on the multiplex PCR reads. In the table there are nearly 250,000 distinct CDR3 sequences, 15% to 20% of which are singletons. V shed 1 base, J shed 2 bases, and the junction held 16 bases outside the gene matches. This CDR3 spans 20 amino acids. Per the germline V gene, CDR1 is SGHRS and CDR2 is YFSETQ. The cohort's ophthalmopathy patients, a group with duration under 3 months, had a Clinical Activity Score of at least 3 and a NOSPECS grade of at least 4. In the case of this clonotype: The target antigen is unknown.

The clonotype originates from a woman in her late teens or twenties with Graves' ophthalmopathy. The chain carries TRBV5-1 and TRBJ2-5; 11 bases map to TRBD2. The material sequenced was blood. CDR3 amino acids: CASSLSTSGRLVSGQETQYF. In DNA, the CDR3 is TGCGCCAGCAGCTTGAGTACTAGCGGGAGATTGGTTTCGGGGCAAGAGACCCAGTACTTC.